These 30 T cell receptor beta chains originate from one sample sequenced in a study of blood T cells in healthy people across ages. Sample-barcoded 5' priming and a J-beta primer mix drove a second PCR of roughly 6 to 12 cycles. One entry per CDR3 protein, called by TCRdb with MiXCR from the 5' RACE reads. The sample holds about a million distinct CDR3 sequences, roughly 50% seen once. The sample was blood. These TCRs come from an older woman in good health.

This clonotype was seen only a few times. The V call is TRBV7-2, the J call TRBJ2-7; 9 bases line up with TRBD1. The length of the CDR3 is 15 residues. With 6 bases clipped from V and 0 bases from J, the junction kept 6 bases outside the gene matches. CDR1 SGHTA and CDR2 FQGNSA come from the germline V gene. CDR3 nucleotide sequence: TGTGCCAGCAGGTCGGGACAGGGTAACTCCTACGAGCAGTACTTC. Translation: CASRSGQGNSYEQYF.

This clonotype was seen a handful of times. The chain links TRBV7-6 to TRBJ2-5; TRBD2 agrees at 11 bases. There are 16 residues in the CDR3. Trimming took 5 bases from V and 5 from J; bases not matched to a gene: 10. CDR1 is SGHVS and CDR2 is FNYEAQ in the germline V gene. The CDR3 sequence: CASSTSRLAGRETQYF. The CDR3 coding sequence is TGTGCCAGCAGCACCAGCCGACTAGCGGGGCGTGAGACCCAGTACTTC. The whole variable domain, filled in from reference TRBV7-6 and TRBJ2-5, reads GAGVSQSPRYKVTKRGQDVALRCDPISGHVSLYWYRQALGQGPEFLTYFNYEAQQDKSGLPNDRFSAERPEGSISTLTIQRTEQRDSAMYRCASSTSRLAGRETQYFGPGTRLLVL.

The V and J genes are TRBV20-1 and TRBJ2-1, with 10 bases fitting TRBD2. This CDR3 spans 16 amino acids. Germline V CDR1 and CDR2: DFQATT, SNEGSKA (reference sequence). V was clipped by 4 bases and J by 12 bases; unmatched bases: 18. The chain's CDR3 is CSATRTSGGETMRQFF. The CDR3 nucleotides are TGCAGTGCTACCAGGACTAGCGGAGGGGAGACAATGAGGCAGTTCTTC.

This clonotype is a singleton in its sample. The chain has TRBV19 and TRBJ1-6, with D unclear. Germline V gene lookup returns CDR1 LNHDA and CDR2 SQIVND (reference sequence). The CDR3 is made up of 12 amino acids. The germline V and J ends were trimmed by 3 bases and 8 bases, with 5 bases remaining between them. CDR3 loop: CASSIVDSPLHF. The CDR3 nucleotides are TGTGCCAGTAGTATTGTGGATTCACCCCTCCACTTT.

This sequence joins TRBV27 and TRBJ2-7; D uncertain. Deletions cut 5 bases from V and 3 bases from J, with 11 bases between. Looked up from germline, CDR1 is MNHEY and CDR2 is SMNVEV (reference sequence). The CDR3 totals 13 residues. CDR3 sequence: CASSPTRYYEQYF. The CDR3 DNA is TGTGCCAGCAGTCCGACCCGGTACTACGAGCAGTACTTC.

Concerning this clonotype: At one end, the junction sequence differs from germline, possibly due to a read error. V is TRBV20-1 and J is TRBJ1-5; D not certain. CDR1 and CDR2 (germline): DFQATT, SNEGSKA (reference sequence). The CDR3 contains 15 residues. CDR3 sequence: CSVRRELTSGQPQHF. CDR3 sequence (DNA): TGCAGTGTTAGAAGGGAACTAACATCAGGACAGCCCCAGCATTTT.

V is TRBV5-1 and J is TRBJ2-1; no clear D. V lost 0 bases, J lost 7 bases, and 11 bases lay in between. Germline CDR1 is SGHRS and CDR2 is YFSETQ. The CDR3 is made up of 14 amino acids. The CDR3 DNA reads as TGCGCCAGCAGCTTGGGGCTAGTTATTAATGAGCAGTTCTTC. As protein: CASSLGLVINEQFF.

In this sample, this clonotype turned up a few times. The V and J genes are TRBV2 and TRBJ2-1, with 11 bases lining up with TRBD2. The V gene's germline CDR1 is SNHLY and CDR2 FYNNEI. The CDR3 spans 15 residues. V lost 5 bases, J lost 6 bases, and 6 bases stayed unmatched. Written as DNA, the CDR3 is TGTGCCAGCAGTTTAGGACTAGCGGGCCCCAATGAGCAGTTCTTC. Translation gives CASSLGLAGPNEQFF.

This clonotype was observed a handful of times. V is TRBV7-9 and J is TRBJ2-4; 8 bases map to TRBD2. The CDR3 sequence is 13 residues long. Per germline, CDR1 SEHNR and CDR2 FQNEAQ (reference sequence). The J segment lost 13 bases and the V segment lost 10 bases, leaving 15 bases of the junction unmatched. CDR3 in DNA: TGTGCCATACTCGGGACTAGGGATATGTTCCAGTACTTC. It yields the protein CAILGTRDMFQYF.

The V and J genes are TRBV4-3 and TRBJ2-2; tentative D call: TRBD2 (6 bases). The germline CDR1 and CDR2 sequences are LGHNA and YSLEER. The CDR3 runs 17 residues. Trimming shortened V by 0 bases and J by 7 bases, and 18 bases separated the two germline ends. Written as DNA, the CDR3 is TGCGCCAGCAGCCAAGATCCTCTGACTAGTGACGGCGGGGAGCTGTTTTTT. It encodes CASSQDPLTSDGGELFF.

This clonotype has a handful of counts. The chain employs TRBV20-1 and TRBJ2-3, with 11 bases that match TRBD2. V was pared by 6 bases and J by 10 bases, with 15 bases of the junction left unmatched. Looked up from germline, CDR1 is DFQATT and CDR2 is SNEGSKA (reference sequence). This CDR3 has 15 residues. CDR3 nucleotides: TGCAGTGCGGGGCGGGTAGCGGGAGGGCTGGAGTCGCAGTATTTT. This gives the protein CSAGRVAGGLESQYF.

This clonotype has more than one count but fewer than ten. J is TRBJ2-1 and V is TRBV7-9; 8 bases are a match to TRBD2. Looked up from germline, CDR1 is SEHNR and CDR2 is FQNEAQ (reference sequence). V shed 5 bases, J shed 12 bases, and the junction held 21 bases outside the gene matches. This CDR3 contains 17 residues. DNA for the CDR3: TGTGCCAGCAGCCCGTCATTTACTAGCGGTCGAGTCCGTCGGCAGTTCTTC. This sequence encodes CASSPSFTSGRVRRQFF.

This clonotype has a handful of counts. The genes are TRBV7-2 and TRBJ2-7; TRBD2 is a possible D gene (5 bases). Trimming took 4 bases from V and 3 from J, leaving 10 bases between them. This CDR3 comprises 13 residues. The germline V gene encodes CDR1 SGHTA and CDR2 FQGNSA. The CDR3 reads CASSSLVLYEQYF. Here the CDR3 DNA reads TGTGCCAGCAGCTCACTAGTGCTCTACGAGCAGTACTTC.

The genes are TRBV3-1 and TRBJ2-5, with TRBD2 matching 8 bases. This CDR3 region has 15 residues. V was clipped by 3 bases and J by 11 bases; unmatched bases: 14. CDR1 is LGHDT, CDR2 YNNKEL, per germline (reference sequence). As DNA, the CDR3 is TGTGCCAGCAGCCAGTTTCTAAGCGGGAGCTGGGGGCAGTACTTC. Translated: CASSQFLSGSWGQYF.

This clonotype was detected a few times. The chain employs TRBV29-1 and TRBJ2-6, with 11 bases that match TRBD1. V lost 6 bases, J lost 0 bases, and 4 bases stayed unmatched. Germline V gene data show CDR1 as SQVTM and CDR2 as ANQGSEA. The CDR3 covers 16 residues. For the CDR3, the DNA is TGCAGCGTGGCCGGGACAGGGGGCTCTGGGGCCAACGTCCTGACTTTC. As protein: CSVAGTGGSGANVLTF.

This chain joins TRBV20-1 and TRBJ1-1; TRBD1 agrees at 7 bases. Trimming at V came to 2 bases and at J to 1 base, leaving 7 bases not matched to a gene. CDR1 is DFQATT and CDR2 is SNEGSKA in the germline V gene (reference sequence). This CDR3 has 15 amino acids. The CDR3 spells CSARPPDRPNTEAFF. The CDR3 nucleotides are TGCAGTGCTAGACCGCCGGACAGGCCGAACACTGAAGCTTTCTTT.

The chain combines TRBV20-1 with TRBJ1-5, with D perhaps TRBD1 (5 bases). Germline V CDR1 and CDR2: DFQATT, SNEGSKA (reference sequence). Trimming took 5 bases from V and 3 from J, leaving 11 bases between them. This CDR3 spans 13 amino acids. The CDR3 bases are TGCAGTGCTTCAGGGCTTCACAATCAGCCCCAGCATTTT. Translated, it gives CSASGLHNQPQHF.

The rearrangement links TRBV25-1 to TRBJ1-1; D uncertain. Germline CDR1 is MGHDK and CDR2 is SYGVNS. The CDR3 is 13 residues long. V dropped 3 bases and J dropped 5 bases, with 10 bases sitting between them. The DNA of the CDR3 is TGTGCCAGCAGTGAGAGGGAGGGTACTGAAGCTTTCTTT. It yields the protein CASSEREGTEAFF.

The chain couples TRBV7-9 to TRBJ2-3, with D unclear. V gave up 3 bases and J gave up 4 bases, with 11 bases separating them. The CDR3 consists of 14 residues. Per the germline V gene, CDR1 is SEHNR and CDR2 is FQNEAQ (reference sequence). The CDR3 DNA reads as TGTGCCAGCAGCTTTGGAGATGGGTCAGATACGCAGTATTTT. It codes for CASSFGDGSDTQYF.

The chain recombines TRBV4-1 with TRBJ1-2; D remains ambiguous. V was clipped by 5 bases and J by 4 bases, with 14 bases between them. This CDR3 is 14 amino acids long. The V gene's germline CDR1 is MGHRA and CDR2 YSYEKL. The CDR3 spells CASSSPWAGYGYTF. Written as DNA, the CDR3 is TGCGCCAGCAGCTCCCCGTGGGCTGGCTATGGCTACACCTTC.

This clonotype has at least ten counts. The V call is TRBV28, the J call TRBJ2-3; a weak D match, TRBD1 (6 bases). V lost 9 bases and J lost 2, with 21 bases in between. The germline CDR1 and CDR2 sequences are MDHEN and SYDVKM. This CDR3 has 16 residues. CDR3 region: CARHYRWGLYTDTQYF. The DNA of the CDR3 is TGTGCCAGACATTATCGTTGGGGGCTCTACACAGATACGCAGTATTTT.

The V call is TRBV7-2, the J call TRBJ1-1; tentatively, D is TRBD1 (5 bases). This CDR3 has 15 amino acids. CDR1 is SGHTA and CDR2 is FQGNSA in the germline V gene. V lost 5 bases and J 1 base, leaving 14 bases between the germline ends. CDR3 DNA: TGTGCCAGCAGCCCAATGGGGGGAACGAACACTGAAGCTTTCTTT. This gives the protein CASSPMGGTNTEAFF.

This clonotype turned up a few times. V and J are TRBV20-1 and TRBJ2-3, with 11 bases matching TRBD2. Germline V CDR1 and CDR2: DFQATT, SNEGSKA (reference sequence). The CDR3 has 15 residues. Trimming cost V 6 bases and J 2 bases; bases outside gene matches: 7. The CDR3 bases are TGCAGTGCCCCACCTAGCGGGAGGTTCACAGATACGCAGTATTTT. Encoded protein: CSAPPSGRFTDTQYF.

The chain is built from TRBV28 and TRBJ2-7; D may be TRBD2 (6 bases). The V end lost 3 bases, the J end lost 6 bases, and 15 bases lay between the germline ends. The CDR3 is 14 residues long. Germline loops: CDR1 MDHEN, CDR2 SYDVKM. Here the CDR3 reads CASSFRDSGAEQYF. The CDR3 DNA follows: TGTGCCAGCAGTTTTAGGGATTCGGGAGCCGAGCAGTACTTC.

The chain joins TRBV7-9 to TRBJ2-7; 9 positions agree with TRBD2. Per the germline V gene, CDR1 is SEHNR and CDR2 is FQNEAQ (reference sequence). The CDR3 extends over 15 amino acids. V dropped 8 bases and J dropped 6; count of bases not matched to a gene: 14. The CDR3 here is CASPPGRTSALEQYF. The CDR3 nucleotides read TGTGCCAGCCCTCCCGGACGGACTAGCGCGCTCGAGCAGTACTTC.

Points on this clonotype: A junction boundary mismatches the germline segment, possibly from a read error. The chain carries TRBV4-3 and TRBJ2-3; either TRBD1 or TRBD2 may supply D (6 bases each). CDR3 length: 17 amino acids. CDR1 and CDR2 from the germline V gene are LGHNA and YSLEER. Here the CDR3 reads CASSQDDGGAGSDMQYF. CDR3 DNA: TGCGCCAGCAGCCAAGATGACGGGGGCGCGGGCTCAGATATGCAGTATTTT.

This clonotype occurred a few times. The chain is built from TRBV10-3 and TRBJ2-2; D gene uncertain. CDR1 ENHRY and CDR2 SYGVKD come from the germline V gene. V gave up 3 bases and J gave up 2 bases, with 10 bases separating them. The CDR3 contains 15 residues. The CDR3: CAISDATTNTGELFF. DNA for the CDR3: TGTGCCATCAGTGATGCCACGACTAACACCGGGGAGCTGTTTTTT.

This sequence joins TRBV25-1 and TRBJ2-7, with D uncertain. The germline CDR1 and CDR2 sequences are MGHDK and SYGVNS. Trimming removed 5 bases from V and 5 bases from J, with 13 bases in between. CDR3 size: 13 residues. The CDR3 nucleotides are TGTGCCAGCAGTCCTCCTCTGGGGAACGAGCAGTACTTC. Protein product: CASSPPLGNEQYF.

The chain links TRBV7-8 to TRBJ2-1; a possible D gene is TRBD1 (6 bases). V dropped 2 bases and J dropped 5 bases, with 10 bases sitting between them. CDR3 length: 14 residues. From germline, CDR1 is SGHVS and CDR2 FQNEAQ. For the CDR3, the DNA is TGTGCCAGCAGCTTAACAGGGACCGACAATGAGCAGTTCTTC. It translates to CASSLTGTDNEQFF.

This clonotype was counted once. The chain joins TRBV7-9 to TRBJ2-5, with 9 bases aligning to TRBD2. Unmatched junction bases numbered 10, after V lost 3 bases and J lost 11 bases. The CDR3 runs 14 residues. CDR1 and CDR2 (germline): SEHNR, FQNEAQ (reference sequence). The CDR3 nucleotides read TGTGCCAGCAGCTTTAGCGGGAGTGTGAATGAGCAGTACTTC. This sequence encodes CASSFSGSVNEQYF.